The 10 T cell receptor beta chains listed next were all sequenced from one sample in a study of PD-1 blockade in classical Hodgkin lymphoma. All patients experienced relapse after autologous stem cell transplantation, and brentuximab vedotin exposure was variable. Negative magnetic selection isolated CD4+ T cells from thawed PBMCs. The method was immunoSEQ multiplex PCR; TCRdb's version includes in-frame clones alone and lacks a portion of them. The top ten hold about 6% of the sample, which has 900 or so clones, about 90% seen once. The material was CD4+ T cells from blood, obtained at baseline. These TCRs come from a human donor with classical Hodgkin lymphoma.

This clone occurred once. The genes are TRBV29-1 and TRBJ1-1; D ambiguous. Germline CDR1 is SQVTM and CDR2 is ANQGSEA. Trimming removed 7 bases from V and 5 bases from J, with 14 bases in between. The CDR3 extends over 12 amino acids. The CDR3 here is CSADWRETEAFF. Here the CDR3 DNA reads TGCAGCGCCGACTGGAGGGAGACTGAAGCTTTCTTT.

Concerning this clone itself: The junction departs from germline at one end; a sequencing error may be responsible. This rearrangement joins TRBV7-2 to TRBJ2-1; 11 nucleotides match TRBD2. Germline CDR1 is SGHTA and CDR2 is FQGNSA. There are 12 residues in the CDR3. The CDR3 sequence: CASSPDSGRELF. CDR3 sequence (DNA): TGTGCCAGCAGCCCAGATAGCGGGAGGGAGCTCTTC. Full variable domain (remainder filled in from reference TRBV7-2 and TRBJ2-1): GAGVSQSPSNKVTEKGKDVELRCDPISGHTALYWYRQSLGQGLEFLIYFQGNSAPDKSGLPSDRFSAERTGGSVSTLTIQRTQQEDSAVYLCASSPDSGRELFGPGTRLTVL.

This clone was seen once. CDR3 in amino acids: CAILGGNEQFF. As DNA, the CDR3 is TGTGCCATCCTCGGGGGGAATGAGCAGTTCTTC. The V gene is TRBV10-3, the J gene TRBJ2-1, with 7 bases matching TRBD2. V gave up 8 bases and J gave up 7 bases; unmatched junction bases: 2. There are 11 residues in the CDR3. Germline lookup yields CDR1 ENHRY and CDR2 SYGVKD.

This sequence joins TRBV7-9 and TRBJ2-3; a weak D match, TRBD1 (5 bases). The ends were cut back, 5 bases at V and 2 bases at J, with 11 bases in the middle. The CDR3 is 14 amino acids. Germline V gene sequence: CDR1 SEHNR, CDR2 FQNEAQ (reference sequence). The CDR3 region has the DNA TGTGCCAGCAGCCGGACATCCTTCACAGATACGCAGTATTTT. Its protein is CASSRTSFTDTQYF.

V gene TRBV7-9 combines with J gene TRBJ1-2; D is ambiguous. CDR3 length: 14 amino acids. Trimming left V 1 base short and J 5 bases short, with 11 bases between. Germline loops: CDR1 SEHNR, CDR2 FQNEAQ (reference sequence). This chain's CDR3 is CASSLVQRSYGYTF. The CDR3 DNA reads TGTGCCAGCAGCTTAGTACAGCGATCTTATGGCTACACCTTC.

This CDR3 reads CASSVSIQGARTDTQYF. In nucleotides, the CDR3 is TGTGCCAGCAGTGTTTCTATACAGGGGGCAAGGACAGATACGCAGTATTTT. The genes are TRBV6-1 and TRBJ2-3; the match to TRBD1 covers 9 bases. The ends lost 4 bases at V and 3 bases at J; junction bases unmatched: 11. The CDR3 loop spans 17 amino acids. Germline V lookup: CDR1 MNHNS, CDR2 SASEGT.

This clone was seen once. V is TRBV7-2 and J is TRBJ1-2; 12 bases line up with TRBD1. The CDR3 is 14 amino acids. Germline V CDR1 and CDR2: SGHTA, FQGNSA. Trimming cost V 5 bases and J 7 bases; bases outside gene matches: 5. The DNA of the CDR3 is TGTGCCAGCAGCCCGGGACAGGGGGCGCCTGGCTACACCTTC. Its protein product is CASSPGQGAPGYTF. The whole variable domain, remainder taken from reference TRBV7-2 and TRBJ1-2, is GAGVSQSPSNKVTEKGKDVELRCDPISGHTALYWYRQSLGQGLEFLIYFQGNSAPDKSGLPSDRFSAERTGGSVSTLTIQRTQQEDSAVYLCASSPGQGAPGYTFGSGTRLTVV.

The rearrangement uses TRBV7-3 and TRBJ2-1; 9 bases map to TRBD1. The V gene end was trimmed by 5 bases and the J gene end by 5 bases; junction bases not matched to a gene: 1. The germline V gene has CDR1 SGHTA and CDR2 FQGTGA. The CDR3 covers 13 residues. CDR3: CASSRTGDNEQFF. The CDR3 DNA sequence: TGTGCCAGCAGCCGGACAGGGGACAATGAGCAGTTCTTC.

The chain is built from TRBV7-2 and TRBJ2-7, with D unclear. Trimming pared 1 base from V and 2 bases from J, leaving 12 bases between. The CDR3 consists of 15 residues. Looked up from germline, CDR1 is SGHTA and CDR2 is FQGNSA. The CDR3 loop reads CASSLGHQDPYEQYF. DNA for the CDR3: TGTGCCAGCAGCTTAGGCCACCAAGATCCCTACGAGCAGTACTTC.

This clone was seen just once. The chain links TRBV27 to TRBJ1-1; D possibly corresponds to TRBD1 (6 bases). Trimming cost V 2 bases and J 8 bases, with 12 bases left between them. This CDR3 has 13 residues. Germline V CDR1 and CDR2: MNHEY, SMNVEV (reference sequence). The CDR3 DNA reads TGTGCCAGCAGTTTAACTGGGACACTAGAAGCTTTCTTT. Its protein product is CASSLTGTLEAFF.